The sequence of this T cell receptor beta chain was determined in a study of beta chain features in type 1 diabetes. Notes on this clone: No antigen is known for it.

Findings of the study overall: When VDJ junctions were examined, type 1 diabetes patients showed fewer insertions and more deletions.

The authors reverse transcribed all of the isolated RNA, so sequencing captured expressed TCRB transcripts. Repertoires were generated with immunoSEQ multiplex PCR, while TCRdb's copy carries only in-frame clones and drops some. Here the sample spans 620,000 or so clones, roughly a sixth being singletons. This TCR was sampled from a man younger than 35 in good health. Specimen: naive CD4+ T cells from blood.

The DNA of the CDR3 is TGTGCCAGCAGCGCTCAATACAAAAATCAGCCCCAGCATTTT. This sequence encodes CASSAQYKNQPQHF. This sequence joins TRBV9 and TRBJ1-5; unclear D gene. The V end was cut by 3 bases, the J end by 4 bases, with 11 bases between. Germline-derived CDR1 and CDR2 are SGDLS and YYNGEE. This CDR3 has 14 amino acids.